This TCR beta chain was recorded in a study of vaccination effects on CD4 cells after COVID-19. About the study: Sampling of a couple of convalescent patients took place 16 days and one week prior to vaccination. With 10 ug/ml peptides and around 9.6 IU/ml IL-2, approximately 2.1 million PBMC per well were cultured.

Following 10 days of culture, CD4+ T cells were isolated. This individual tested PCR-positive for SARS-CoV-2 infection between March and December 2020. Clones were read by immunoSEQ multiplex PCR, and TCRdb kept only the in-frame ones, dropping some. The table lists about 45,000 clones, about 74% of them singletons. As regards this clone: What it recognizes is unknown.

The study, taken as a whole, reports: Late after vaccination, infection- and vaccine-induced clones showed marked clonal contraction.

The ends were cut back, 0 bases at V and 1 base at J, with 14 bases in the middle. CDR3 length equals 16 residues. Looked up from germline, CDR1 is SGHRS and CDR2 is YFSETQ. V is TRBV5-1 and J is TRBJ2-7; tentatively, D is TRBD1 (7 bases). The source material was CD4+ T cells from PBMCs cultured without peptide, sampled before COVID-19 vaccination. The receptor was isolated from a human donor who had a prior SARS-CoV-2 infection. Here the CDR3 DNA reads TGCGCCAGCAGCTTGGGCGGGACAGACCCTTCCTACGAGCAGTACTTC. This codes for CASSLGGTDPSYEQYF.